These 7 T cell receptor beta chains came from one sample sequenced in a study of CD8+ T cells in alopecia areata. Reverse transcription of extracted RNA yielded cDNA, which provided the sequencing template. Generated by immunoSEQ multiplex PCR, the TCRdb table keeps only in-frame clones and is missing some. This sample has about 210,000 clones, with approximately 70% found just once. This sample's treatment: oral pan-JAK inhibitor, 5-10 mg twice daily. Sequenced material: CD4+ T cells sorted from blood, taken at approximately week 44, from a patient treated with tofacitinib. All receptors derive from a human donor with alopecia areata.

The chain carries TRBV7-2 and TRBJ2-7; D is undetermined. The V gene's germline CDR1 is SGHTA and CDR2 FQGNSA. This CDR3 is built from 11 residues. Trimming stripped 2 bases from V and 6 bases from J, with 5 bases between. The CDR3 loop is CASSLWGEQYF. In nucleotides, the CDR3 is TGTGCCAGCAGCTTATGGGGCGAGCAGTACTTC.

CDR3 loop: CAITNPDRGMVGYTF. As DNA, the CDR3 is TGTGCCATCACCAACCCGGACAGGGGTATGGTTGGCTACACCTTC. J is TRBJ1-2 and V is TRBV10-3; 9 bases fit TRBD1. The CDR3 runs 15 residues. V shed 7 bases and J 7 bases; nucleotides not matched to a gene: 13. Germline V gene data show CDR1 as ENHRY and CDR2 as SYGVKD.

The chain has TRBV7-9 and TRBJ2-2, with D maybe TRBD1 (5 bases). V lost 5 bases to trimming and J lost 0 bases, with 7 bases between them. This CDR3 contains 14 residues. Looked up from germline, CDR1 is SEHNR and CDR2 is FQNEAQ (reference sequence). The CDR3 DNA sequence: TGTGCCAGCAGCCGACAGTCGAACACCGGGGAGCTGTTTTTT. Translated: CASSRQSNTGELFF. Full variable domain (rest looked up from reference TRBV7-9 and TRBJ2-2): DTGVSQNPRHKITKRGQNVTFRCDPISEHNRLYWYRQTLGQGPEFLTYFQNEAQLEKSRLLSDRFSAERPKGSFSTLEIQRTEQGDSAMYLCASSRQSNTGELFFGEGSRLTVL.

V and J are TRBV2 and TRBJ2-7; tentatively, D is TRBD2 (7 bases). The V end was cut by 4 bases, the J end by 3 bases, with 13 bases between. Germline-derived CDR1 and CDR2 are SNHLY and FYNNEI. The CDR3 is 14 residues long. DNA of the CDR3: TGTGCCAGCAGTGTAGGGGGGGGACACTACGAGCAGTACTTC. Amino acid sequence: CASSVGGGHYEQYF.

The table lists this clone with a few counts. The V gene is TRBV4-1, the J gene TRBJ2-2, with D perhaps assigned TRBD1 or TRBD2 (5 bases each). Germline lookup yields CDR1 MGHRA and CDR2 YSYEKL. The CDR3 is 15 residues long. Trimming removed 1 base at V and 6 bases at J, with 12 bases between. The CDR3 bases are TGCGCCAGCAGCCAAGGGGCAGGGACCGCCGGGGAGCTGTTTTTT. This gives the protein CASSQGAGTAGELFF.

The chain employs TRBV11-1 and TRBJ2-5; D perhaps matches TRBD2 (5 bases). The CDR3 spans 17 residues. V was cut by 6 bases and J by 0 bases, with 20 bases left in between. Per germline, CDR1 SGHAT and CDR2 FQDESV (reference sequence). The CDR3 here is CASSRRGSRTHQETQYF. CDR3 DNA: TGTGCCAGCAGTCGACGGGGTTCACGGACTCACCAAGAGACCCAGTACTTC. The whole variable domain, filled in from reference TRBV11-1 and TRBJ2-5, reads EAEVAQSPRYKITEKSQAVAFWCDPISGHATLYWYRQILGQGPELLVQFQDESVVDDSQLPKDRFSAERLKGVDSTLKIQPAELGDSAMYLCASSRRGSRTHQETQYFGPGTRLLVL.

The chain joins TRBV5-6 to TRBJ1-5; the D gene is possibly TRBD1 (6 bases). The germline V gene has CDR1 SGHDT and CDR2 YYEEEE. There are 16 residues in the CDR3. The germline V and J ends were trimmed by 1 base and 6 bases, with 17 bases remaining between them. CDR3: CASSLWTGGRGQPQHF. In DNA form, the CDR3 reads TGTGCCAGCAGCTTGTGGACGGGGGGCCGGGGTCAGCCCCAGCATTTT.